This T cell receptor beta chain originates from a study of identical twins (dated by TCRdb to the mid-2010s). About the study as a whole: TCR alpha and beta repertoires from monozygotic twins, unrelated adults of various ages and cord blood were deep-sequenced to test whether fetal clonotypes persist. To rule out contamination, the twin experiments were replicated at different times with different library preparation protocols. Overall study outcomes, separate from this receptor: Excess twin sharing in beta out-of-frame sequences was weaker because fewer shared sequences lowered the signal-to-noise ratio. Recombination models systematically underestimated out-of-frame TCR alpha sharing in monozygotic twins but agreed with sharing between unrelated individuals. Invariant T cells such as MAIT and iNKT could partly confound zero-insertion analyses, although diverse VJ usage argued against such confounding for most clonotypes. Compared with coincidental sharing between unrelated individuals, out-of-frame TCR alpha sequences shared between twins had an excess of sequences with low generation probability. Because the same donors could not be followed over many years, the conclusions depended on cross-sectional statistical analysis. Abundant cord blood beta clonotypes carried fewer insertions; young adult naive repertoires showed a weaker similar trend, while memory repertoires showed none.

This clonotype was seen repeatedly, ten times or more. This receptor's antigen is unknown. Base qualities are not provided; no much larger clone lies one nucleotide away. Only healthy Caucasian donors were included. The twin cohort consisted of three pairs of female monozygotic twins, all aged roughly 18 to 29 years. Peripheral blood mononuclear cells were the source from which RNA for the TCR libraries was isolated. The library was built by means of 5' RACE. The instrument was an Illumina HiSeq 2000. Template switching added a universal primer binding site, and the final cDNA carried a unique molecular identifier that allowed TCR cDNA molecules to be counted accurately. Specific primers in the conserved constant-segment region were used to synthesize first-strand cDNA for the TCR alpha and beta chains. Each cDNA library was double barcoded, with a SMART-Mk sample barcode plus Illumina barcodes, to control for contamination. Two successive PCR steps introduced TruSeq adapter sequences along with Illumina sample barcodes. TCR alpha and beta cDNA libraries were sequenced on the Illumina HiSeq platform with custom primers. Turning to the authors' computational methods: Unique molecular identifiers were extracted from raw reads with MiGEC, and CDR3 positions were determined with MiXCR. Recombination models were inferred per individual with the repgenHMM and IGoR tools using an EM algorithm. Shared clonotype analysis was performed with the tcR package in R, normalizing sharing by the product of cloneset sizes. Out-of-frame nonproductive sequences were analyzed to study raw recombination free of thymic and clonal selection effects. TCRdb passed the public sequencing reads through fastp at Q25 and MiXCR, retaining productive beta sequences. Rows with a matching CDR3 protein are joined into one entry that keeps the most common DNA and genes. Clone size and V and J calls follow TCRdb, not the original study. This sample has around 650,000 distinct CDR3 sequences in its table, and around 7.4% of those were observed once. Together, the top ten hold roughly 1.6% of the sample.

Germline trimming amounts to 5 bases on V and 4 bases on J, with 9 as the count of junction bases outside the gene matches. The cysteine opens and the phenylalanine closes a CDR3 of 15 amino acids. The entry retains the CDR3 DNA only, 45 bases that are in frame from base 1. CDR1 SGHRS and CDR2 YFSETQ are derived from the germline V gene. This sample also belongs to another study, concerning yellow fever vaccine responses in identical twins. As that second paper reports: According to the authors, in identical twins the way T cells responded to vaccination appeared partly convergent and partly personalized. The study precisely tracked vaccine-responding T cell clones in identical twins.

The source of this sequence is a woman aged 18-29 years in good health. The chain is encoded by TRBV5-1 joined to TRBJ2-1; 7 central nucleotides agree with TRBD1. The sample comprised PBMCs. The CDR3 amino acid sequence is: CASSSTGWYYNEQFF. The nucleotides are TGCGCCAGCAGTTCGACAGGGTGGTATTACAATGAGCAGTTCTTC.